These T cell receptor beta chains were read from a single sample in a study of shared clonotypes between healthy human individuals. Clones were read by immunoSEQ multiplex PCR, and TCRdb kept only the in-frame ones, dropping some. The sample has around 2.5 million clones, approximately 94% seen once. Sequencing input: naive CD4+ T cells from PBMCs. These TCRs come from a young man in good health. Some clones in this sample may be carry-over from other donors' samples. Both conserved end residues are part of each CDR3. D genes are given only for firm matches. For some rows the clone size is stated as once, few or many, or as a class when expanded; others skip it.

clone size	V gene	D gene	J gene	CDR3 protein	CDR3 DNA
few	TRBV27	-	TRBJ2-7	CASSWRAGQEQYF	TGTGCCAGCAGTTGGAGGGCCGGGCAAGAGCAGTACTTC
once	TRBV2	-	TRBJ2-1	CASSGQFLRSYNEQFF	TGTGCCAGCAGCGGACAGTTCCTCCGCTCCTACAATGAGCAGTTCTTC
-	TRBV6-1	TRBD1	TRBJ1-2	CASSQGQGKNYGYTF	TGTGCCAGCAGTCAGGGACAGGGGAAGAACTATGGCTACACCTTC
-	TRBV28	-	TRBJ1-6	CASSVPTYNSPLHF	TGTGCCAGCAGTGTGCCGACATATAATTCACCCCTCCACTTT
-	TRBV5-1	TRBD2	TRBJ2-2	CASIPLAGSSTGELFF	TGCGCCAGCATCCCCCTAGCGGGAAGCAGCACCGGGGAGCTGTTTTTT
-	TRBV7-6	-	TRBJ1-5	CASSWGWGQPQHF	TGTGCCAGCAGCTGGGGTTGGGGTCAGCCCCAGCATTTT
-	TRBV5-1	-	TRBJ2-6	CASSPTGTTGANVLTF	TGCGCCAGCAGCCCGACCGGGACGACTGGGGCCAACGTCCTGACTTTC
-	TRBV9	-	TRBJ1-3	CASSVGLRATGNTIYF	TGTGCCAGCAGCGTAGGTCTCAGGGCTACTGGAAACACCATATATTTT
-	TRBV4-1	TRBD2	TRBJ2-5	CASSQGIAGRETQYF	TGCGCCAGCAGCCAAGGGATAGCGGGGAGGGAGACCCAGTACTTC
-	TRBV30	-	TRBJ1-5	CAWSIDRQGQPQHF	TGTGCCTGGAGTATAGACCGTCAGGGCCAGCCCCAGCATTTT
-	TRBV7-3	TRBD1	TRBJ1-2	CASSSTGGQGKGYTF	TGTGCCAGCAGCTCTACCGGGGGACAGGGGAAGGGCTACACCTTC
once	TRBV7-8	-	TRBJ2-5	CASRMRVPRETQYF	TGTGCCAGCAGGATGAGGGTCCCTCGGGAGACCCAGTACTTC
-	TRBV9	-	TRBJ2-3	CASSVGARWGTDTQYF	TGTGCCAGCAGCGTAGGGGCCCGGTGGGGCACAGATACGCAGTATTTT
-	TRBV4-2	-	TRBJ1-3	CASSLLVGNSGNTIYF	TGTGCCAGCAGCCTCCTCGTCGGCAACTCTGGAAACACCATATATTTT
-	TRBV4-3	-	TRBJ2-3	CASSSRQGLSTDTQYF	TGCGCCAGCAGCTCGCGACAGGGACTAAGCACAGATACGCAGTATTTT
-	TRBV2	-	TRBJ1-1	CPSRGSRGNTEAFF	TGTCCAAGCAGAGGATCTCGGGGGAACACTGAAGCTTTCTTT
-	TRBV13	-	TRBJ2-3	CASSRTASIRDTDTQYF	TGTGCCAGCAGCAGAACCGCTAGCATTCGGGACACAGATACGCAGTATTTT
-	TRBV5-6	TRBD2	TRBJ2-7	CASQPRASGSRNEQYF	TGTGCCAGCCAGCCTAGGGCTAGCGGGAGTAGGAACGAGCAGTACTTC
-	TRBV13	-	TRBJ2-7	CASSFRRVSSYEQYF	TGTGCCAGCAGCTTCCGCAGGGTAAGCTCCTACGAGCAGTACTTC
-	TRBV10-3	-	TRBJ2-5	CAIRTGDRETQYF	TGTGCCATCAGAACGGGTGATAGGGAGACCCAGTACTTC
-	TRBV28	-	TRBJ1-3	CASSGNTIYF	TGTGCCAGCAGTGGAAACACCATATATTTT
-	TRBV6-5	-	TRBJ1-5	CASSYSRTVDGPQHF	TGTGCCAGCAGTTACTCCAGGACCGTCGATGGGCCCCAGCATTTT
-	TRBV5-1	TRBD1	TRBJ1-4	CASSVLQGMYEKLFF	TGCGCCAGCAGCGTCTTACAGGGGATGTATGAAAAACTGTTTTTT
-	TRBV2	-	TRBJ2-1	CASREDFNNEQFF	TGTGCCAGCAGGGAGGACTTTAACAATGAGCAGTTCTTC
-	TRBV6-5	-	TRBJ1-4	CASSYSWTDNEKLFF	TGTGCCAGCAGTTACTCTTGGACAGATAATGAAAAACTGTTTTTT
-	TRBV9	TRBD2	TRBJ2-1	CASSVGLAGFNEQFF	TGTGCCAGCAGCGTAGGACTAGCGGGATTTAATGAGCAGTTCTTC
-	TRBV28	TRBD2	TRBJ2-5	CASSLGTSGMGETQYF	TGTGCCAGCAGTTTAGGGACTAGCGGGATGGGTGAGACCCAGTACTTC
-	TRBV19	-	TRBJ2-1	CASHSLGNEQFF	TGTGCCAGCCACAGCCTGGGCAATGAGCAGTTCTTC
-	TRBV21-1	-	TRBJ2-1	CASSEKGYRGSSYNEQFF	TGTGCCAGCAGCGAGAAGGGATACCGAGGGAGCTCCTACAATGAGCAGTTCTTC
once	TRBV2	-	TRBJ2-7	CASRLLGQQSYEQYF	TGTGCCAGCCGGCTCCTTGGACAGCAATCCTACGAGCAGTACTTC
-	TRBV28	-	TRBJ1-1	CASSLPPGRPTEAFF	TGTGCCAGCAGTTTACCACCCGGGAGACCAACTGAAGCTTTCTTT
-	TRBV11-2	TRBD1	TRBJ2-2	CASSLGTGFTGELFF	TGTGCCAGCAGCTTAGGGACAGGATTTACCGGGGAGCTGTTTTTT
-	TRBV30	-	TRBJ2-3	CAWSVGWDTQYF	TGTGCCTGGAGTGTAGGGTGGGATACGCAGTATTTT
-	TRBV25-1	-	TRBJ2-3	CASSASRGTDTQYF	TGTGCCAGCAGTGCCTCCCGGGGCACAGATACGCAGTATTTT
-	TRBV14	-	TRBJ2-7	CASSRTRGASYYEQYF	TGTGCCAGCAGCCGAACCAGGGGTGCGTCCTACTACGAGCAGTACTTC
-	TRBV7-9	-	TRBJ2-3	CASSLRALDTQYF	TGTGCCAGCAGCTTGCGGGCCTTAGATACGCAGTATTTT
-	TRBV5-1	-	TRBJ2-7	CASSDPRDTQYEQYF	TGCGCCAGCAGCGATCCCCGGGACACGCAGTACGAGCAGTACTTC
-	TRBV12-5	-	TRBJ2-1	CATGGIPGAYNEQFF	TGTGCAACCGGGGGTATCCCTGGGGCTTACAATGAGCAGTTCTTC
-	TRBV7-3	-	TRBJ2-3	CASSLRTQYF	TGTGCCAGCAGCTTACGTACGCAGTATTTT
-	TRBV5-6	TRBD2	TRBJ2-5	CASGRGLAGRETQYF	TGTGCCAGCGGCCGCGGTCTAGCGGGACGAGAGACCCAGTACTTC
-	TRBV5-1	TRBD1	TRBJ2-3	CATKGQASTDTQYF	TGCGCCACCAAGGGACAGGCTAGCACAGATACGCAGTATTTT
-	TRBV7-9	-	TRBJ1-1	CASSPQGAMNTEAFF	TGTGCCAGCAGCCCTCAGGGCGCTATGAACACTGAAGCTTTCTTT
-	TRBV30	-	TRBJ2-7	CAWSTGPEQYF	TGTGCCTGGTCGACTGGACCCGAGCAGTACTTC
-	TRBV28	-	TRBJ2-2	CATSVGTGELFF	TGTGCCACCTCGGTTGGGACCGGGGAGCTGTTTTTT
-	TRBV9	TRBD1	TRBJ2-6	CASSLLDRRSSGANVLTF	TGTGCCAGCAGCTTATTGGACAGGAGAAGCTCTGGGGCCAACGTCCTGACTTTC
-	TRBV9	TRBD1	TRBJ2-5	CASSPRQGDQETQYF	TGTGCCAGCAGCCCTCGACAGGGGGACCAAGAGACCCAGTACTTC
few	TRBV4-2	-	TRBJ2-5	CASSRQPGTQYF	TGTGCCAGCAGCCGTCAACCAGGGACCCAGTACTTC
once	TRBV29-1	TRBD2	TRBJ2-1	CSASGRAYNEQFF	TGCAGCGCTAGCGGGAGGGCCTACAATGAGCAGTTCTTC
-	TRBV12-2	-	TRBJ2-7	CASRRLRGQGYEQYF	TGTGCAAGTCGCCGCCTCCGCGGGCAGGGTTACGAGCAGTACTTC
-	TRBV6-5	-	TRBJ2-7	CASRPRQATYEQYF	TGTGCCAGCAGACCTAGACAGGCCACCTACGAGCAGTACTTC
-	TRBV11-2	TRBD2	TRBJ2-1	CASTITSGLAGVGQFF	TGTGCCAGCACGATCACCTCGGGACTAGCGGGAGTGGGGCAGTTCTTC
-	TRBV5-1	-	TRBJ2-3	CASSFSGADTDTQYF	TGCGCCAGCAGCTTCTCGGGGGCGGATACAGATACGCAGTATTTT
-	TRBV28	-	TRBJ1-1	CATGQNTEAFF	TGTGCCACCGGACAGAACACTGAAGCTTTCTTT
once	TRBV28	TRBD1	TRBJ2-7	CASSLVPWGQGNYEQYF	TGTGCCAGCAGTTTAGTGCCGTGGGGACAGGGCAACTACGAGCAGTACTTC
-	TRBV18	-	TRBJ1-1	CASSLLTGFAEAFF	TGTGCCAGCTCACTACTAACAGGGTTTGCTGAAGCTTTCTTT
-	TRBV25-1	-	TRBJ1-1	CASSHAVPPTEAFF	TGTGCCAGCAGCCATGCAGTTCCCCCCACTGAAGCTTTCTTT
-	TRBV9	-	TRBJ1-3	CASSVSLSGNTIYF	TGTGCCAGCAGCGTCAGCCTCTCTGGAAACACCATATATTTT
once	TRBV5-1	-	TRBJ1-1	CASGQGTANTEAFF	TGCGCCAGCGGCCAAGGAACGGCAAACACTGAAGCTTTCTTT
once	TRBV4-2	-	TRBJ2-1	CASSQVWTEAHEQFF	TGTGCCAGCAGCCAAGTGTGGACAGAGGCACATGAGCAGTTCTTC
-	TRBV7-3	TRBD1	TRBJ2-4	CASSTTGVVNIQYF	TGTGCCAGCAGTACCACAGGGGTTGTAAACATTCAGTACTTC